These 19 T cell receptor beta chains were sequenced from one sample in a study of cytomegalovirus exposure and HLA in healthy donors (TCRdb year 2017). Library method: the immunoSEQ multiplex PCR assay. For the multiplex PCR, a mixture combining 60 forward primers for TCR Vbeta segments and 13 reverse primers for TCR Jbeta segments was used. Drawn from immuneACCESS, this table holds only the in-frame rearrangements with V and J called that TCRdb kept. Clones are partly lost; checked studies trace under half to an unresolved V gene and leave the rest unexplained. Across this sample there are over 200,000 clones, with 77% seen only once. The ten largest clones capture less than 3.5% of the sample. Sequencing was done on a sample of PBMCs. The receptors stem from a woman aged 60 to 75 in good health and CMV-seropositive.

The gene calls are TRBV10-3 and TRBJ2-1, with D tentatively TRBD2 (6 bases). V dropped 3 bases and J dropped 7 bases, with 7 bases sitting between them. This CDR3 is 12 amino acids long. The germline CDR1 and CDR2 sequences are ENHRY and SYGVKD. In DNA, the CDR3 is TGTGCCATCAGTGACGGGACTAATGAGCAGTTCTTC. Its protein product is CAISDGTNEQFF.

The genes are TRBV19 and TRBJ1-4; D is unclear. Trimming left V 3 bases short and J 3 bases short, with 11 bases between. Germline CDR1 LNHDA, CDR2 SQIVND (reference sequence). This CDR3 spans 15 amino acids. The CDR3 DNA reads as TGTGCCAGTAGTATGCGGGCTCCAGCTAATGAAAAACTGTTTTTT. Protein product: CASSMRAPANEKLFF.

V gene TRBV5-1 combines with J gene TRBJ2-7; TRBD1 matches 7 bases. The V gene end was trimmed by 0 bases and the J gene end by 1 base; junction bases not matched to a gene: 7. Germline CDR1 SGHRS, CDR2 YFSETQ. The CDR3 contains 16 residues. CDR3 coding DNA: TGCGCCAGCAGCTTGGACAGGGGCCAGGTATCCTACGAGCAGTACTTC. This codes for CASSLDRGQVSYEQYF.

The CDR3 region is CASRQGVEPQHF. CDR3 sequence (DNA): TGCGCCAGCAGACAGGGAGTGGAACCCCAGCATTTT. The V call is TRBV5-1, the J call TRBJ1-5; D perhaps matches TRBD1 (6 bases). The CDR3 has 12 residues. Germline-derived CDR1 and CDR2 are SGHRS and YFSETQ. V lost 5 bases and J lost 10, with 13 bases in between. Full variable domain (missing parts from reference TRBV5-1 and TRBJ1-5): KAGVTQTPRYLIKTRGQQVTLSCSPISGHRSVSWYQQTPGQGLQFLFEYFSETQRNKGNFPGRFSGRQFSNSRSEMNVSTLELGDSALYLCASRQGVEPQHFGDGTRLSIL.

This clone was counted a single time. The rearrangement joins TRBV5-4 to TRBJ1-3, with D possibly TRBD1 on 5 matching bases. Germline CDR1 reads SGHNT; CDR2 reads YYREEE (reference sequence). Deletions cut 3 bases from V and 1 base from J, with 5 bases between. The CDR3 covers 13 residues. This chain's CDR3 is CASSSGSGNTIYF. The CDR3 region has the DNA TGTGCCAGCAGCTCAGGGTCTGGAAACACCATATATTTT.

The J gene is TRBJ1-4, the V gene TRBV30, with 8 bases identical to TRBD1. The length of the CDR3 is 13 residues. V shed 5 bases, J shed 3 bases, and the junction held 2 bases outside the gene matches. CDR1 and CDR2 (germline): GTSNPN, SVGIG (reference sequence). The CDR3 spells CAWQQGANEKLFF. The CDR3, as DNA: TGTGCCTGGCAACAGGGGGCTAATGAAAAACTGTTTTTT.

Here the CDR3 DNA reads TGTGCCAGCAGCTTACCCGGACAGGGTAGGTACAATGAGCAGTTCTTC. Its protein is CASSLPGQGRYNEQFF. The rearrangement uses TRBV7-2 and TRBJ2-1, with 8 bases lining up with TRBD1. Germline CDR1 is SGHTA and CDR2 is FQGNSA. The CDR3 sequence is 16 residues long. V lost 2 bases to trimming and J lost 4 bases; unmatched junction nucleotides: 7.

This sequence joins TRBV19 and TRBJ1-5, with unresolved D. V lost 3 bases and J 7 bases, leaving 10 bases between the germline ends. This CDR3 spans 13 amino acids. Per the germline V gene, CDR1 is LNHDA and CDR2 is SQIVND (reference sequence). CDR3: CASSIRSEQPQHF. Here the CDR3 DNA reads TGTGCCAGTAGTATCCGCAGCGAACAGCCCCAGCATTTT.

The CDR3: CASSQYGDSTYGYTF. Written as DNA, the CDR3 is TGCGCCAGCAGCCAATACGGGGACAGTACCTATGGCTACACCTTC. The chain recombines TRBV4-1 with TRBJ1-2; TRBD1 matches at 7 bases. Germline V gives CDR1 MGHRA, CDR2 YSYEKL. The CDR3 sequence is 15 residues long. V lost 2 bases, J lost 4 bases, and 7 bases stayed unmatched.

The genes are TRBV9 and TRBJ2-3; D may be TRBD1 (6 bases). Per the germline V gene, CDR1 is SGDLS and CDR2 is YYNGEE. V lost 5 bases, J lost 6 bases, and 10 bases lay in between. The CDR3 length is 12 residues. The CDR3 nucleotides read TGTGCCAGCAGGGCAGGGGAGGATACGCAGTATTTT. It specifies CASRAGEDTQYF.

This rearrangement joins TRBV5-1 to TRBJ2-7; TRBD2 aligns across 8 bases. V lost 4 bases to trimming and J lost 3 bases; unmatched junction nucleotides: 9. The length of the CDR3 is 15 residues. Germline assignment: CDR1 SGHRS and CDR2 YFSETQ. CDR3 in amino acids: CASSPDAGGRYEQYF. The CDR3 DNA follows: TGCGCCAGCAGCCCCGACGCGGGAGGACGCTACGAGCAGTACTTC.

The rearrangement joins TRBV10-3 to TRBJ2-1; 11 bases are a match to TRBD2. The CDR3 extends over 16 amino acids. Germline lookup yields CDR1 ENHRY and CDR2 SYGVKD. Trimming cost V 3 bases and J 7 bases; bases outside gene matches: 8. CDR3 amino acids: CAISDRKGLAANEQFF. DNA for the CDR3: TGTGCCATCAGTGACCGGAAGGGACTAGCGGCTAATGAGCAGTTCTTC.

The chain combines TRBV6-5 with TRBJ1-2; 7 nucleotides line up with TRBD1. J was trimmed by 3 bases and V by 5 bases; bases with no gene match: 9. Germline V gives CDR1 MNHEY, CDR2 SVGAGI. The CDR3 covers 15 residues. The CDR3 region has the DNA TGTGCCAGCAGTGTTATAGGGGGCGCAGACTATGGCTACACCTTC. Its translation is CASSVIGGADYGYTF.

The gene calls are TRBV5-5 and TRBJ2-7, with 14 bases matching TRBD2. The CDR3 is 15 amino acids. Germline CDR1 reads SGHKS; CDR2 reads YYEKEE (reference sequence). V lost 4 bases and J lost 6; bases outside the gene matches: 6. The CDR3 is CASSGGLAGVGEQYF. For the CDR3, the DNA is TGTGCCAGCAGCGGGGGACTAGCGGGGGTTGGCGAGCAGTACTTC.

J is TRBJ1-4 and V is TRBV2, with 7 bases identical to TRBD1. Per germline, CDR1 SNHLY and CDR2 FYNNEI. The V segment lost 3 bases and the J segment 3 bases; nucleotides outside the gene matches: 4. CDR3 length: 15 residues. The CDR3 coding sequence is TGTGCCAGCAGTGATTCTGGGACAGCTAATGAAAAACTGTTTTTT. This gives the protein CASSDSGTANEKLFF. Full variable domain (rest looked up from reference TRBV2 and TRBJ1-4): EPEVTQTPSHQVTQMGQEVILRCVPISNHLYFYWYRQILGQKVEFLVSFYNNEISEKSEIFDDQFSVERPDGSNFTLKIRSTKLEDSAMYFCASSDSGTANEKLFFGSGTQLSVL.

V is TRBV6-5 and J is TRBJ2-7; D is ambiguous. The length of the CDR3 is 14 residues. Germline CDR1 and CDR2: MNHEY and SVGAGI. The V end lost 2 bases, the J end lost 4 bases, and 12 bases lay between the germline ends. The CDR3 DNA is TGTGCCAGCAGTTACGCCTCCACCGGTTACGAGCAGTACTTC. Translating gives CASSYASTGYEQYF.

The chain combines TRBV5-5 with TRBJ2-3, with TRBD1 identical over 8 bases. The germline gives CDR1 SGHKS, CDR2 YYEKEE (reference sequence). This CDR3 is built from 14 residues. Trimming cost V 0 bases and J 9 bases; bases outside gene matches: 6. CDR3 DNA sequence: TGTGCCAGCAGCTTGGAGGGACAGGACGACACGCAGTATTTT. Protein product: CASSLEGQDDTQYF.

The sample holds one count of this clone. The V gene is TRBV7-3, the J gene TRBJ1-6; 7 positions match TRBD1. Losses at the gene ends were 2 bases for V and 16 bases for J; bases not matched to a gene: 8. Germline V gene sequence: CDR1 SGHTA, CDR2 FQGTGA. The CDR3 is 13 amino acids. The CDR3 loop is CASSLETGLGLHF. DNA of the CDR3: TGTGCCAGCAGCTTAGAGACAGGGTTGGGACTCCACTTT.

V and J are TRBV7-9 and TRBJ1-5; D gene unclear. Germline assignment: CDR1 SEHNR and CDR2 FQNEAQ (reference sequence). CDR3 size: 13 residues. Trimming removed 1 base at V and 6 bases at J, with 7 bases between. The CDR3 is CASSLGGGQPQHF. The DNA for the CDR3 is TGTGCCAGCAGCTTAGGCGGAGGTCAGCCCCAGCATTTT.